This passage covers 16 T cell receptor beta chains from one sample sequenced in a study of response to subunit inactivated influenza vaccine. TCRdb called the RT-PCR reads again in MiXCR, with one record for every CDR3 protein. The sample consists of around 710,000 distinct CDR3 sequences, roughly 13% of them appearing once. Sequencing was performed on PBMCs from blood, taken 14 days before vaccination. These receptors were obtained from a man aged 45-65 years who received an inactivated influenza vaccine.

This clonotype showed up just a few times. The chain combines TRBV20-1 with TRBJ2-5, with D hard to call. V was trimmed by 3 bases and J by 5 bases, leaving 16 bases between them. The CDR3 length is 14 residues. Germline CDR1 and CDR2: DFQATT and SNEGSKA (reference sequence). CDR3 sequence: CSASPQASWETQYF. The DNA for the CDR3 is TGCAGTGCTAGTCCCCAGGCTAGTTGGGAGACCCAGTACTTC.

The J gene is TRBJ2-1, the V gene TRBV10-3, with TRBD1 matching 9 bases. Germline V gene lookup returns CDR1 ENHRY and CDR2 SYGVKD. The trim removed 2 bases at V and 7 bases at J, leaving 9 bases unmatched. The CDR3 is 16 residues long. CDR3 sequence: CAISEARDRVVNEQFF. CDR3 coding DNA: TGTGCCATCAGTGAGGCCCGGGACAGGGTTGTAAATGAGCAGTTCTTC.

The chain links TRBV5-5 to TRBJ1-5; D is possibly TRBD1 (5 bases). CDR1 is SGHKS and CDR2 is YYEKEE in the germline V gene (reference sequence). The ends were cut back, 0 bases at V and 5 bases at J, with 12 bases in the middle. This CDR3 is 15 amino acids long. The CDR3 here is CASSLEGPQHQPQHF. The CDR3 bases are TGTGCCAGCAGCTTGGAGGGGCCACAGCATCAGCCCCAGCATTTT.

The chain has TRBV2 and TRBJ2-5; the match to TRBD2 covers 7 bases. The CDR3 is 15 residues long. From germline, CDR1 is SNHLY and CDR2 FYNNEI. V was clipped by 7 bases and J by 5 bases; unmatched bases: 13. Here the CDR3 DNA reads TGTGCCAGCACTACGGGAGGCACCTCCCCCGAGACCCAGTACTTC. As protein: CASTTGGTSPETQYF.

The rearrangement uses TRBV4-1 and TRBJ2-5; D might be TRBD1 or TRBD2, each matching 5 bases. Trimming shortened V by 0 bases and J by 1 base, and 12 bases separated the two germline ends. Germline V gives CDR1 MGHRA, CDR2 YSYEKL. This CDR3 has 16 amino acids. The CDR3 DNA reads TGCGCCAGCAGCCAAGACCGGGGTGGGACCCAAGAGACCCAGTACTTC. Encoded protein: CASSQDRGGTQETQYF.

This sequence joins TRBV11-2 and TRBJ2-2; D is possibly TRBD2 (6 bases). Germline-derived CDR1 and CDR2 are SGHAT and FQNNGV. Trimming took 2 bases from V and 2 from J, leaving 9 bases between them. The CDR3 contains 15 residues. This chain's CDR3 is CASSLRGLNTGELFF. CDR3 bases: TGTGCCAGCAGCTTACGGGGACTCAACACCGGGGAGCTGTTTTTT.

The chain couples TRBV30 to TRBJ2-3, with 7 bases lining up with TRBD1. CDR1 GTSNPN and CDR2 SVGIG come from the germline V gene (reference sequence). The V and J ends lost 7 bases and 3 bases, in that order; junction bases with no gene match: 13. The CDR3 is 15 residues long. Here the CDR3 DNA reads TGTGCCTTGATACAGGGGCCGGCCGCTACAGATACGCAGTATTTT. Amino acid sequence: CALIQGPAATDTQYF.

This clonotype was detected a few times. V gene TRBV10-1 combines with J gene TRBJ2-5, with 7 nucleotides matching TRBD1. V lost 10 bases, J lost 2 bases, and 4 bases stayed unmatched. This CDR3 region has 12 residues. Germline values: CDR1 WNHNN, CDR2 SYGVQD (reference sequence). CDR3 in amino acids: CANRGLQETQYF. The CDR3 nucleotides read TGCGCCAACAGGGGCCTTCAAGAGACCCAGTACTTC.

The CDR3 spells CASSGQGAIYNSPLHF. DNA for the CDR3: TGTGCCAGCAGTGGCCAGGGGGCGATTTATAATTCACCCCTCCACTTT. The chain carries TRBV2 and TRBJ1-6; 8 bases are shared with TRBD1. Trimming cost V 4 bases and J 4 bases; bases outside gene matches: 6. The CDR3 loop spans 16 amino acids. In germline, CDR1 is SNHLY, CDR2 FYNNEI.

The rearrangement uses TRBV5-1 and TRBJ2-7, with a weak D call TRBD2 (6 bases). The CDR3 has 14 residues. V dropped 3 bases and J dropped 6 bases, with 16 bases sitting between them. Germline CDR1 is SGHRS and CDR2 is YFSETQ. CDR3 in amino acids: CASSSGGAPTEQYF. CDR3 bases: TGCGCCAGCAGCTCCGGGGGTGCCCCTACCGAGCAGTACTTC.

This clonotype was counted only a few times. This chain joins TRBV28 and TRBJ2-2; tentatively, D is TRBD1 or TRBD2 (5 bases each). Germline lookup yields CDR1 MDHEN and CDR2 SYDVKM. The CDR3 sequence is 13 residues long. The CDR3: CATGTPATGELFF. The CDR3, as DNA: TGTGCAACCGGGACCCCCGCCACCGGGGAGCTGTTTTTT.

This clonotype was seen only a few times. The V and J genes are TRBV20-1 and TRBJ2-7, with D possibly TRBD2 on 5 matching bases. The CDR3 is 17 amino acids. Looked up from germline, CDR1 is DFQATT and CDR2 is SNEGSKA (reference sequence). The V end lost 0 bases, the J end lost 2 bases, and 20 bases lay between the germline ends. The chain's CDR3 is CSARDRGKTGPPYEQYF. CDR3 sequence (DNA): TGCAGTGCTAGAGACCGAGGGAAGACCGGGCCTCCCTACGAGCAGTACTTC.

The CDR3 DNA is TGTGCCAGCAGCTTAGGTACTAGGGTCGCGGGGGGTCTGGAGACCCAGTACTTC. Translating it yields CASSLGTRVAGGLETQYF. The chain couples TRBV11-1 to TRBJ2-5; 8 bases agree with TRBD2. CDR3 length: 18 residues. Germline V gives CDR1 SGHAT, CDR2 FQDESV (reference sequence). V lost 1 base and J lost 5; bases outside the gene matches: 15.

The chain uses TRBV29-1 and TRBJ2-3; D is uncertain. The CDR3 runs 12 residues. Germline assignment: CDR1 SQVTM and CDR2 ANQGSEA. The germline V and J ends were trimmed by 4 bases and 3 bases, with 8 bases remaining between them. This CDR3 reads CSVGRRTDTQYF. The CDR3 DNA sequence: TGCAGCGTTGGTCGCAGAACAGATACGCAGTATTTT.

This clonotype was seen at least ten times. The chain is built from TRBV7-2 and TRBJ2-5; D gene ambiguous. Germline V gene data show CDR1 as SGHTA and CDR2 as FQGNSA. This CDR3 is 13 amino acids long. The germline V and J ends were trimmed by 4 bases and 2 bases, with 8 bases remaining between them. The CDR3 is CASSWARQETQYF. Written as DNA, the CDR3 is TGTGCCAGCAGCTGGGCGAGGCAAGAGACCCAGTACTTC.

The V call is TRBV20-1, the J call TRBJ2-7, with D maybe TRBD2 (7 bases). Germline V gene lookup returns CDR1 DFQATT and CDR2 SNEGSKA (reference sequence). CDR3 length: 15 residues. This CDR3 reads CSAPQAGAPSYEQYF. DNA for the CDR3: TGCAGCGCTCCCCAGGCGGGGGCTCCTAGCTACGAGCAGTACTTC.